This TCR beta chain comes out of a study of T cell responses to AZD1222 COVID-19 vaccine. Study-wide results and caveats: No repertoire was sampled before or during the peak T cell response, only after it. CD4 TCRs covered the whole spike, strongest at regions 160-218 and 743-854.

From germline, CDR1 is SEHNR and CDR2 FQNEAQ (reference sequence). The CDR3 contains 16 residues. Trimming pared 5 bases from V and 1 base from J, leaving 15 bases between. To note about this clone: Its antigen is not identified.

Clones were sequenced by immunoSEQ multiplex PCR, and TCRdb holds only the in-frame ones, with some missing. The top ten hold 8.7% of the sample, which has roughly 83,000 clones, around 88% seen once. V and J are TRBV7-9 and TRBJ1-3, with D possibly matching TRBD1 (6 bases). The receptor was isolated from an adult in good health. Sequences were derived from peripheral blood, sampled on day 0 of AZD1222 vaccination. CDR3 protein: CASSDQGTVSGNTIYF. In DNA, the CDR3 is TGTGCCAGCAGCGACCAGGGGACGGTTTCTGGAAACACCATATATTTT.